This TCR beta chain emerged from a study of blood T cell repertoires in COVID-19. The wider study: PBMCs, B-cell-depleted T cells, or T cells provided the cDNA or gDNA that made up the material.

Profiling relied on immunoSEQ multiplex PCR, and the TCRdb table lists in-frame clones only, not all of them. The sample contains about 150,000 clones, over 70% of which appear only once. CDR3 length equals 18 residues. Germline lookup yields CDR1 SGHTS and CDR2 YDEGEE. Trimming took 0 bases from V and 4 from J, leaving 22 bases between them. This sequence joins TRBV5-8 and TRBJ1-1; D unresolved. The sequence was collected from a man aged 60 to 69 with active or convalescent COVID-19. The sequenced sample consisted of peripheral blood. DNA of the CDR3: TGTGCCAGCAGCTTGGCCGCGGGGAACTGGCTGGGGAGCACTGAAGCTTTCTTT. Translated, it gives CASSLAAGNWLGSTEAFF.